The 24 T cell receptor beta chains reported below all come from one sample, sequenced in a study of T cells after yellow fever vaccination. MiXCR was run by TCRdb on the 5' RACE reads, yielding one entry per CDR3 protein. The sample includes roughly 520,000 distinct CDR3 sequences, roughly a fifth of them seen just once. This sample comprised PBMCs, obtained approximately 22 days after the first yellow fever vaccination. The receptor set was obtained from a man in his late teens or twenties who received the YFV17D yellow fever vaccine.

This clonotype came up a few times. The chain links TRBV20-1 to TRBJ1-5; TRBD1 matches at 7 bases. This CDR3 region has 14 residues. The trim removed 5 bases at V and 4 bases at J, leaving 8 bases unmatched. The germline V gene encodes CDR1 DFQATT and CDR2 SNEGSKA (reference sequence). The CDR3 region is CSARQGFRNQPQHF. In DNA form, the CDR3 reads TGCAGTGCTCGACAGGGTTTCCGAAATCAGCCCCAGCATTTT.

Comments on this clonotype: A read error may account for a junction end that differs from germline. The chain uses TRBV7-9 and TRBJ2-4; 7 bases align to TRBD1. Germline CDR1 is SEHNR and CDR2 is FQNEAQ (reference sequence). The CDR3 loop spans 10 amino acids. The CDR3 nucleotides are TGTGCCAGCACCCGACAGGGCCACGACTTC. Translated: CASTRQGHDF. Full variable domain (remainder filled in from reference TRBV7-9 and TRBJ2-4): DTGVSQNPRHKITKRGQNVTFRCDPISEHNRLYWYRQTLGQGPEFLTYFQNEAQLEKSRLLSDRFSAERPKGSFSTLEIQRTEQGDSAMYLCASTRQGHDFGAGTRLSVL.

The rearrangement uses TRBV29-1 and TRBJ2-1; 10 nucleotides align to TRBD1. The CDR3 is 14 residues long. CDR1 is SQVTM, CDR2 ANQGSEA, per germline. The junction had 8 bases not matched to a gene; V was cut back by 7 bases and J by 5 bases. As DNA, the CDR3 is TGCAGCGCCAGGGACAGGGGAATCCACAATGAGCAGTTCTTC. This translates into CSARDRGIHNEQFF.

The rearrangement joins TRBV20-1 to TRBJ1-6, with D maybe TRBD1 (5 bases). The CDR3 sequence is 16 residues long. Trimming pared 6 bases from V and 4 bases from J, leaving 19 bases between. Germline assignment: CDR1 DFQATT and CDR2 SNEGSKA (reference sequence). The CDR3, as DNA: TGCAGTGCCAGGCGGGGGGATACCGTGTATAATTCACCCCTCCACTTT. Translated: CSARRGDTVYNSPLHF.

Only a few counts were recorded for this clonotype. V usage is TRBV29-1 and J usage is TRBJ2-7; tentatively, D is TRBD2 (7 bases). Germline V CDR1 and CDR2: SQVTM, ANQGSEA. V was pared by 6 bases and J by 6 bases, with 18 bases between. The CDR3 covers 13 residues. The chain's CDR3 is CSVIEQGLSEQYF. The CDR3 DNA follows: TGCAGCGTAATAGAACAGGGACTATCCGAGCAGTACTTC.

This clonotype came up a few times. CDR3 DNA sequence: TGTGCCAGCAGCCCCTTTAGCAATCAGCCCCAGCATTTT. Amino acid sequence: CASSPFSNQPQHF. This chain connects TRBV7-6 to TRBJ1-5; D ambiguous. V lost 5 bases and J lost 0, with 5 bases in between. Germline V gene sequence: CDR1 SGHVS, CDR2 FNYEAQ. This CDR3 contains 13 residues.

This clonotype has ten or more counts. The chain links TRBV7-9 to TRBJ2-7, with 14 bases matching TRBD2. The junction had 4 bases not matched to a gene; V was cut back by 5 bases and J by 4 bases. CDR3 length equals 15 residues. Looked up from germline, CDR1 is SEHNR and CDR2 is FQNEAQ (reference sequence). This chain's CDR3 is CASSPRTSGGYEQYF. The CDR3 region has the DNA TGTGCCAGCAGCCCTCGGACTAGCGGGGGGTACGAGCAGTACTTC.

This clonotype was picked up a small number of times. The chain recombines TRBV11-2 with TRBJ1-3, with 10 positions matching TRBD1. J lost 3 bases, V lost 5 bases, and 4 bases had no gene match. The CDR3 covers 15 residues. CDR1 SGHAT and CDR2 FQNNGV come from the germline V gene. The CDR3 DNA reads TGTGCCAGCAGCCTGACAGGGGGCAATGGAAACACCATATATTTT. Protein product: CASSLTGGNGNTIYF.

CDR3: CASSLEQGYEAFF. CDR3 sequence (DNA): TGCGCCAGCAGCTTGGAACAGGGGTATGAAGCTTTCTTT. The V and J genes are TRBV5-1 and TRBJ1-1, with 7 bases that match TRBD1. This CDR3 region has 13 residues. V lost 0 bases and J lost 7; bases outside the gene matches: 3. CDR1 SGHRS and CDR2 YFSETQ come from the germline V gene.

The chain employs TRBV10-3 and TRBJ2-5; 8 nucleotides align to TRBD2. This CDR3 has 16 amino acids. V shed 0 bases and J 1 base; nucleotides not matched to a gene: 4. The germline gives CDR1 ENHRY, CDR2 SYGVKD. The DNA of the CDR3 is TGTGCCATCAGTGAGTCGGGACTAGAGCGCCAAGAGACCCAGTACTTC. This translates into CAISESGLERQETQYF.

This clonotype was counted ten times or more. The CDR3: CASSLSLGGVYNEQFF. Written as DNA, the CDR3 is TGTGCCAGCAGCTTAAGTTTGGGGGGGGTATACAATGAGCAGTTCTTC. V gene TRBV7-3 combines with J gene TRBJ2-1, with 7 bases matching TRBD2. This CDR3 comprises 16 residues. J lost 4 bases, V lost 1 base, and 7 bases had no gene match. CDR1 is SGHTA and CDR2 is FQGTGA in the germline V gene.

The rearrangement links TRBV4-3 to TRBJ1-2; 7 nucleotides match TRBD1. The CDR3 runs 15 residues. Trimming removed 0 bases from V and 4 bases from J; junction bases left unmatched: 5. Germline loops: CDR1 LGHNA, CDR2 YSLEER. The CDR3 nucleotides read TGCGCCAGCAGCCAAGATAGTTCAGGGGGCTATGGCTACACCTTC. Its protein product is CASSQDSSGGYGYTF.

The J gene is TRBJ2-5, the V gene TRBV20-1; 12 bases match TRBD2. Germline CDR1 is DFQATT and CDR2 is SNEGSKA (reference sequence). This CDR3 is built from 15 residues. The trim removed 6 bases at V and 1 base at J, leaving 6 bases unmatched. The DNA for the CDR3 is TGCAGTGCACAGACTAGCGGGGGAGTCCAAGAGACCCAGTACTTC. Protein: CSAQTSGGVQETQYF.

V and J are TRBV7-2 and TRBJ1-1; D is ambiguous. The CDR3 sequence is 14 residues long. Germline CDR1 reads SGHTA; CDR2 reads FQGNSA. Trimming cost V 5 bases and J 8 bases, with 18 bases left between them. The CDR3 here is CASSPAREAAEAFF. The CDR3 coding sequence is TGTGCCAGCAGCCCCGCCCGGGAGGCGGCCGAAGCTTTCTTT.

V usage is TRBV5-1 and J usage is TRBJ2-2; D not resolved. Per germline, CDR1 SGHRS and CDR2 YFSETQ. The CDR3 totals 14 residues. Trimming stripped 2 bases from V and 3 bases from J, with 8 bases between. Here the CDR3 reads CASSFPGDTGELFF. Here the CDR3 DNA reads TGCGCCAGCAGCTTTCCAGGAGACACCGGGGAGCTGTTTTTT.

This chain uses TRBV7-8 with TRBJ1-4; 8 nucleotides match TRBD1. The CDR3 covers 13 residues. Germline assignment: CDR1 SGHVS and CDR2 FQNEAQ. With 5 bases clipped from V and 8 bases from J, the junction kept 4 bases outside the gene matches. CDR3 loop: CASSRRGQEKLFF. DNA for the CDR3: TGTGCCAGCAGCCGCAGGGGGCAAGAAAAACTGTTTTTT.

This clonotype was seen a handful of times. The chain uses TRBV4-1 and TRBJ2-1; TRBD1 agrees at 8 bases. This CDR3 has 18 residues. The trim removed 1 base at V and 3 bases at J, leaving 11 bases unmatched. Germline V gene sequence: CDR1 MGHRA, CDR2 YSYEKL. The CDR3 spells CASSQAIVRTGNYNEQFF. CDR3 DNA: TGCGCCAGCAGCCAAGCGATAGTTCGGACAGGGAACTACAATGAGCAGTTCTTC.

This clonotype was found a few times. This chain connects TRBV5-1 to TRBJ2-2; 8 bases are shared with TRBD2. The CDR3 spans 17 residues. The junction had 8 bases not matched to a gene; V was cut back by 4 bases and J by 0 bases. Per germline, CDR1 SGHRS and CDR2 YFSETQ. The CDR3 nucleotides are TGCGCCAGCAGCGCGGGACTAGGCAGGACGAACACCGGGGAGCTGTTTTTT. It codes for CASSAGLGRTNTGELFF.

This chain joins TRBV7-9 and TRBJ2-7, with a tentative D call TRBD2 (6 bases). Trimming left V 5 bases short and J 3 bases short, with 14 bases between. The CDR3 extends over 14 amino acids. Germline CDR1 and CDR2: SEHNR and FQNEAQ (reference sequence). For the CDR3, the DNA is TGTGCCAGCAGCAGCCCCTGGCGGGACTACGAGCAGTACTTC. Translating it yields CASSSPWRDYEQYF.

The rearrangement joins TRBV20-1 to TRBJ2-3, with D possibly matching TRBD2 (6 bases). This CDR3 has 12 residues. Germline CDR1 reads DFQATT; CDR2 reads SNEGSKA (reference sequence). The V and J ends lost 3 bases and 4 bases respectively, with 8 bases between them. The CDR3 reads CSASGGPDTQYF. The CDR3 DNA sequence: TGCAGTGCTAGCGGGGGACCAGATACGCAGTATTTT.

The chain is built from TRBV11-3 and TRBJ1-6; no clear D gene. Trimming took off 1 base at V and 4 bases at J, with 8 bases between the two ends. The CDR3 is 15 residues long. Germline CDR1 reads SGHNT; CDR2 reads YENEEA. As DNA, the CDR3 is TGTGCCAGCAGCTTAGGCGGGCAGTATAATTCACCCCTCCACTTT. It codes for CASSLGGQYNSPLHF.

The gene calls are TRBV20-1 and TRBJ2-7; D uncertain. Per germline, CDR1 DFQATT and CDR2 SNEGSKA (reference sequence). This CDR3 spans 13 amino acids. V gave up 6 bases and J gave up 2 bases, with 14 bases separating them. The CDR3 DNA is TGCAGTGCCATTAGTGGGGAAGCCTACGAGCAGTACTTC. It encodes CSAISGEAYEQYF.

In nucleotides, the CDR3 is TGTGCCAGCAGTAACCGGGCCGCAAGAAAAGATACGCAGTATTTT. It translates to CASSNRAARKDTQYF. V and J are TRBV6-5 and TRBJ2-3, with D hard to call. CDR1 and CDR2 (germline): MNHEY, SVGAGI. The V end was cut by 5 bases, the J end by 5 bases, with 17 bases between. The CDR3 length is 15 residues.

The chain links TRBV9 to TRBJ2-3; D uncertain. From germline, CDR1 is SGDLS and CDR2 YYNGEE. V dropped 3 bases and J dropped 2 bases, with 10 bases sitting between them. This CDR3 spans 14 amino acids. The CDR3 here is CASSGAGNTDTQYF. For the CDR3, the DNA is TGTGCCAGCAGCGGCGCAGGTAACACAGATACGCAGTATTTT.